Presented here are 25 T cell receptor beta chains from one specimen sequenced in a study of somatic mutations in cytotoxic T cells in rheumatoid arthritis. Repertoires were generated with immunoSEQ multiplex PCR, while TCRdb's copy carries only in-frame clones and drops some. This sample has 20,000 or so clones, with about four fifths found just once. The sequencing sample was made of CD8+ T cells sorted from blood. These receptors came from an adult with rheumatoid arthritis.

CDR3 protein: CASRRDTGWDTIYF. For the CDR3, the DNA is TGTGCCAGCAGACGGGACACTGGGTGGGACACCATATATTTT. This rearrangement joins TRBV6-6 to TRBJ1-3; D might be TRBD1 (6 bases). Trimming shortened V by 6 bases and J by 8 bases, and 17 bases separated the two germline ends. This CDR3 comprises 14 residues. Per the germline V gene, CDR1 is MNHNY and CDR2 is SVGAGI (reference sequence).

V gene TRBV27 combines with J gene TRBJ2-7; D not resolved. V shed 8 bases and J shed 0 bases, with 8 bases lying between them. The CDR3 covers 12 residues. Germline loops: CDR1 MNHEY, CDR2 SMNVEV (reference sequence). CDR3 in DNA: TGTGCCAGCGCAGGAAGCTCCTACGAGCAGTACTTC. It yields the protein CASAGSSYEQYF.

The chain carries TRBV4-1 and TRBJ1-1, with 7 bases identical to TRBD1. The CDR3 has 15 amino acids. The V segment lost 1 base and the J segment 4 bases; nucleotides outside the gene matches: 6. CDR1 and CDR2 from the germline V gene are MGHRA and YSYEKL. The CDR3 here is CASSQGDRVTTEAFF. CDR3 sequence (DNA): TGCGCCAGCAGCCAAGGTGACAGGGTAACCACTGAAGCTTTCTTT.

The V call is TRBV13, the J call TRBJ2-7; TRBD2 matches at 7 bases. J was trimmed by 1 base and V by 5 bases; bases with no gene match: 5. Germline V CDR1 and CDR2: PRHDT, FYEKMQ (reference sequence). This CDR3 has 14 residues. CDR3 residues: CASSPGLPSYEQYF. CDR3 DNA sequence: TGTGCCAGCAGCCCGGGACTACCTTCCTACGAGCAGTACTTC.

The chain couples TRBV9 to TRBJ2-4, with 12 bases aligning to TRBD2. The CDR3 covers 17 residues. The trim removed 0 bases at V and 6 bases at J, leaving 7 bases unmatched. Germline CDR1 is SGDLS and CDR2 is YYNGEE. DNA for the CDR3: TGTGCCAGCAGCGTAGCAGCGACTAGCGGGAGACGAAACATTCAGTACTTC. Translation: CASSVAATSGRRNIQYF.

The chain combines TRBV28 with TRBJ1-1; TRBD1 might be the D (5 bases). Germline V gene data show CDR1 as MDHEN and CDR2 as SYDVKM. The CDR3 sequence is 15 residues long. V was pared by 8 bases and J by 1 base, with 17 bases between. The CDR3 DNA follows: TGTGCCAGCCAAACAGGTGAATTGCGGAACACTGAAGCTTTCTTT. It yields the protein CASQTGELRNTEAFF.

The rearrangement uses TRBV30 and TRBJ2-2; possibly TRBD1 or TRBD2 for D (6 bases each). CDR1 and CDR2 (germline): GTSNPN, SVGIG (reference sequence). V lost 8 bases and J 0 bases, leaving 22 bases between the germline ends. This CDR3 comprises 17 residues. The CDR3 sequence: CAAPRLGGRSNTGELFF. The CDR3, as DNA: TGTGCCGCCCCCCGCTTGGGGGGCCGTTCGAACACCGGGGAGCTGTTTTTT.

In DNA, the CDR3 is TGCGCCAGCACCCAACCTTCCTACGAGCAGTACTTC. Its translation is CASTQPSYEQYF. The genes are TRBV10-2 and TRBJ2-7; D gene unclear. This CDR3 region has 12 residues. From germline, CDR1 is WSHSY and CDR2 SAAADI. With 7 bases removed from V and 1 base from J, the gap between germline ends came to 8 bases.

The chain links TRBV7-6 to TRBJ2-7; 9 bases are a match to TRBD1. The CDR3 sequence is 14 residues long. CDR1 is SGHVS, CDR2 FNYEAQ, per germline. V dropped 5 bases and J dropped 1; count of bases not matched to a gene: 3. The CDR3 sequence: CASSAQGASYEQYF. The CDR3 DNA is TGTGCCAGCAGCGCACAGGGGGCGTCCTACGAGCAGTACTTC.

J is TRBJ2-1 and V is TRBV9; D unclear. The V gene's germline CDR1 is SGDLS and CDR2 YYNGEE. The V end was cut by 4 bases, the J end by 2 bases, with 16 bases between. The CDR3 is 16 residues long. Here the CDR3 DNA reads TGTGCCAGCAGCCCCCCGACGAGACCTACCTACAATGAGCAGTTCTTC. Protein sequence: CASSPPTRPTYNEQFF.

The chain carries TRBV13 and TRBJ2-7; no firm D call. Germline values: CDR1 PRHDT, CDR2 FYEKMQ (reference sequence). This CDR3 comprises 14 residues. V was shortened by 1 base and J by 2 bases, with 9 bases between the two germline ends. In nucleotides, the CDR3 is TGTGCCAGCAGCTTAGTAGCAGAAACCTACGAGCAGTACTTC. Encoded protein: CASSLVAETYEQYF.

The V and J genes are TRBV6-1 and TRBJ1-2, with 7 bases matching TRBD1. CDR1 and CDR2 from the germline V gene are MNHNS and SASEGT. V was clipped by 8 bases and J by 4 bases; unmatched bases: 7. The CDR3 length is 13 residues. Here the CDR3 DNA reads TGTGCCAGCGCCCGAGAGGGGGCCTATGGCTACACCTTC. Translation gives CASAREGAYGYTF.

The V and J genes are TRBV19 and TRBJ2-5; 8 positions match TRBD1. The CDR3 is 14 residues long. The V and J ends lost 5 bases and 1 base, in that order; junction bases with no gene match: 3. Per germline, CDR1 LNHDA and CDR2 SQIVND (reference sequence). The CDR3 nucleotides read TGTGCCAGTAGTTGGGGACAGGCCCAAGAGACCCAGTACTTC. It is translated as CASSWGQAQETQYF. Filled out from reference TRBV19 and TRBJ2-5, the complete variable domain reads DGGITQSPKYLFRKEGQNVTLSCEQNLNHDAMYWYRQDPGQGLRLIYYSQIVNDFQKGDIAEGYSVSREKKESFPLTVTSAQKNPTAFYLCASSWGQAQETQYFGPGTRLLVL.

The sample holds one count of this clone. The CDR3 is CASSLVSDDYGYTF. The CDR3 region has the DNA TGTGCCAGCAGCTTGGTGTCAGATGACTATGGCTACACCTTC. The V call is TRBV5-5, the J call TRBJ1-2; D is unresolved. The CDR3 sequence is 14 residues long. CDR1 SGHKS and CDR2 YYEKEE come from the germline V gene (reference sequence). Between the trimmed V and J ends, which lost 0 bases and 3 bases, there was a span of 9 bases.

The rearrangement uses TRBV7-2 and TRBJ1-1; D not certain. Germline V gene lookup returns CDR1 SGHTA and CDR2 FQGNSA. This CDR3 region has 15 residues. V shed 4 bases and J shed 2 bases, with 14 bases lying between them. Here the CDR3 DNA reads TGTGCCAGCAGCTCCCTGAGACTCGGTAACACTGAAGCTTTCTTT. It is translated as CASSSLRLGNTEAFF.

This clone was counted between two and nine times. V usage is TRBV27 and J usage is TRBJ2-7; a weak D match, TRBD2 (5 bases). The CDR3 is 10 amino acids. The V gene's germline CDR1 is MNHEY and CDR2 SMNVEV (reference sequence). V lost 6 bases to trimming and J lost 11 bases, with 11 bases between them. The chain's CDR3 is CASRGVGEYF. As DNA, the CDR3 is TGTGCCAGCAGGGGAGTTGGGGAGTACTTC.

The V call is TRBV7-9, the J call TRBJ2-3; D gene uncertain. The CDR3 has 16 residues. Trimming took 5 bases from V and 1 from J, leaving 16 bases between them. Germline CDR1 SEHNR, CDR2 FQNEAQ (reference sequence). CDR3 coding DNA: TGTGCCAGCAGCAGACCGGGCCGAGATGGCACAGATACGCAGTATTTT. This codes for CASSRPGRDGTDTQYF.

This chain joins TRBV7-9 and TRBJ2-7; 7 bases match TRBD1. The V segment lost 3 bases and the J segment 3 bases; nucleotides outside the gene matches: 5. The germline V gene has CDR1 SEHNR and CDR2 FQNEAQ (reference sequence). The CDR3 consists of 14 residues. The CDR3 loop is CASSFWGQSYEQYF. The CDR3 bases are TGTGCCAGCAGCTTTTGGGGACAGAGCTACGAGCAGTACTTC.

The table lists this clone with a few counts. V and J are TRBV4-1 and TRBJ2-7; 11 bases are a match to TRBD1. CDR3 size: 15 residues. J lost 3 bases, V lost 1 base, and 2 bases had no gene match. Looked up from germline, CDR1 is MGHRA and CDR2 is YSYEKL. The CDR3 loop is CASSQAGTGGYEQYF. CDR3 nucleotide sequence: TGCGCCAGCAGCCAAGCCGGGACAGGGGGCTACGAGCAGTACTTC.

In nucleotides, the CDR3 is TGCGCCAGCAGTGAGACAAACAGGGATAGTGAGCAGTTCTTC. Translating gives CASSETNRDSEQFF. The chain carries TRBV10-1 and TRBJ2-1; D may be TRBD1 (6 bases). The CDR3 loop spans 14 amino acids. Germline CDR1 WNHNN, CDR2 SYGVQD (reference sequence). V lost 2 bases and J lost 9, with 14 bases in between.

The chain joins TRBV6-5 to TRBJ2-7; TRBD2 aligns across 7 bases. This CDR3 comprises 13 residues. The trim removed 5 bases at V and 7 bases at J, leaving 8 bases unmatched. Germline V CDR1 and CDR2: MNHEY, SVGAGI. CDR3: CASSPGLFGEQYF. CDR3 bases: TGTGCCAGCAGTCCGGGACTATTTGGGGAGCAGTACTTC.

This clone was counted once. This chain connects TRBV4-1 to TRBJ1-3; possible D gene TRBD1, 6 bases. Germline assignment: CDR1 MGHRA and CDR2 YSYEKL. Trimming removed 8 bases from V and 0 bases from J, with 14 bases in between. The CDR3 length is 15 residues. CDR3 sequence reads: CASGRDRSSGNTIYF. The CDR3 nucleotides are TGCGCCAGCGGACGCGACAGGAGCTCTGGAAACACCATATATTTT.

The chain carries TRBV7-2 and TRBJ2-3; no clear D. The length of the CDR3 is 16 residues. V lost 5 bases and J lost 0, with 15 bases in between. The germline V gene encodes CDR1 SGHTA and CDR2 FQGNSA. Here the CDR3 reads CASSHTLTASTDTQYF. As DNA, the CDR3 is TGTGCCAGCAGCCATACGCTAACCGCTAGCACAGATACGCAGTATTTT.

The chain joins TRBV5-8 to TRBJ2-7; D is undetermined. This CDR3 has 11 residues. V was trimmed by 3 bases and J by 6 bases, leaving 7 bases between them. Germline V CDR1 and CDR2: SGHTS, YDEGEE. CDR3 amino acids: CASSSSVEQYF. CDR3 DNA: TGTGCCAGCAGCTCATCGGTCGAGCAGTACTTC.

This clone was found a few times. V and J are TRBV6-4 and TRBJ2-1; a possible D gene is TRBD2 (6 bases). Between the trimmed V and J ends, which lost 0 bases and 1 base, there was a span of 13 bases. The V gene's germline CDR1 is MRHNA and CDR2 SNTAGT. The CDR3 is 17 amino acids. The CDR3 nucleotides are TGTGCCAGCAGTGACTCGAGCCTAGCGCAATCCTACAATGAGCAGTTCTTC. It translates to CASSDSSLAQSYNEQFF.